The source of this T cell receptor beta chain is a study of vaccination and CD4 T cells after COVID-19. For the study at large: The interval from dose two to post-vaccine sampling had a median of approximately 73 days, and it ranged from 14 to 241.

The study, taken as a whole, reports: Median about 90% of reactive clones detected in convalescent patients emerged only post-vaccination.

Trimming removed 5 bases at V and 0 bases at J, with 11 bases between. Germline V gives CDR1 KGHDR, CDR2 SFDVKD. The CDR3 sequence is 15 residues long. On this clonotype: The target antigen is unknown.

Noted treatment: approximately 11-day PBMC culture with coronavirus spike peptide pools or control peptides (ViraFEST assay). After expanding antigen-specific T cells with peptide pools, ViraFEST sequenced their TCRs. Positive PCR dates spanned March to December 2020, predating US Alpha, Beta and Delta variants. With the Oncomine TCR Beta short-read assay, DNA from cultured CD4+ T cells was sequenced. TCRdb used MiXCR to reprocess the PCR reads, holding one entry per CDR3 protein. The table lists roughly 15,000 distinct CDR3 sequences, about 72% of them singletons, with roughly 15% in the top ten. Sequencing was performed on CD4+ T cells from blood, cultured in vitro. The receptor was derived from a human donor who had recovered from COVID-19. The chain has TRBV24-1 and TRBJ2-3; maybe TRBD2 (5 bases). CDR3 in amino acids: CATSAGGFSTDTQYF. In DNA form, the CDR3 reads TGTGCCACCAGTGCGGGCGGGTTTAGCACAGATACGCAGTATTTT.